These T cell receptor beta chains were read from a single sample in a study of T cell responses to AZD1222 COVID-19 vaccine. Profiling relied on immunoSEQ multiplex PCR, and the TCRdb table lists in-frame clones only, not all of them. The table includes 180,000 or so clones, approximately 89% detected once. Sequencing was performed on peripheral blood, taken 28 days after the second AZD1222 dose. The receptor set was obtained from an adult who received the AZD1222 COVID-19 vaccine. Both conserved end residues are part of each CDR3.

CDR3aa	v_gene	j_gene
CASSQISGSYEQYF	TRBV4-1	TRBJ2-7
CASGFWDRGYEQYF	TRBV12-5	TRBJ2-7
CASSEEYRAPGANVLTF	TRBV6-1	TRBJ2-6
CASSYSWGRLSDTQYF	TRBV6-5	TRBJ2-3
CASSLARGLTEAFF	TRBV7-9	TRBJ1-1
CASSSPRDRGLEETQYF	TRBV7-6	TRBJ2-5
CASSAEHPSTDTQYF	TRBV7-2	TRBJ2-3
CASSFGLAGATNEQFF	TRBV5-1	TRBJ2-1
CASSQGPQGGQETQYF	TRBV3-1/TRBV3-2	TRBJ2-5
CASSEVGAYGYTF	TRBV6-1	TRBJ1-2
CASSLGAGVDEQYF	TRBV5-5	TRBJ2-7
CASSPLAEYEQYF	TRBV12-3/TRBV12-4	TRBJ2-7
CSVVQSLAEQYF	TRBV29-1	TRBJ2-7
CASSQGQNTGELFF	TRBV4-3	TRBJ2-2
CAWTRTGSGNTIYF	TRBV30	TRBJ1-3
CASSSGPSGTGTQETQYF	TRBV5-1	TRBJ2-5
CASSIGGQGQFF	TRBV19	TRBJ2-1
CASSLSGPYSPLHF	TRBV27	TRBJ1-6
CASSLEGITSTEAFF	TRBV7-2	TRBJ1-1
CASSLVQGSEAFF	TRBV7-6	TRBJ1-1
CASYGERRGEQFF	TRBV19	TRBJ2-1
CATSREAGSGNTIYF	TRBV15	TRBJ1-3
CASSQVPSGPYEQYF	TRBV3-1/TRBV3-2	TRBJ2-7
CASSLGQGGQPQHF	TRBV9	TRBJ1-5